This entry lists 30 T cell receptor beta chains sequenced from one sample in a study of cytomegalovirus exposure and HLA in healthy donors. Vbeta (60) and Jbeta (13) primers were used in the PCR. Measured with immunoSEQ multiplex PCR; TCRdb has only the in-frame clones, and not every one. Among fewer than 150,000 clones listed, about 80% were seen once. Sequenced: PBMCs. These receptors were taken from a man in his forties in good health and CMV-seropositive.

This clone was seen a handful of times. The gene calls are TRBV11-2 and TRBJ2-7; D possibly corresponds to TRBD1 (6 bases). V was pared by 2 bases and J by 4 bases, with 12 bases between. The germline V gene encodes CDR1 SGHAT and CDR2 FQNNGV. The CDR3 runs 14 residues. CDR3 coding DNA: TGTGCCAGCAGCTTATCTGGGGGCGGGTACGAGCAGTACTTC. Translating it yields CASSLSGGGYEQYF.

CDR3 residues: CASGKQGYGYTF. DNA of the CDR3: TGTGCTAGTGGTAAACAGGGTTATGGCTACACCTTC. The rearrangement links TRBV12-5 to TRBJ1-2, with D perhaps TRBD1 (6 bases). From germline, CDR1 is LGHNT and CDR2 FRNRAP. The CDR3 consists of 12 residues. V shed 5 bases and J shed 5 bases, with 9 bases lying between them.

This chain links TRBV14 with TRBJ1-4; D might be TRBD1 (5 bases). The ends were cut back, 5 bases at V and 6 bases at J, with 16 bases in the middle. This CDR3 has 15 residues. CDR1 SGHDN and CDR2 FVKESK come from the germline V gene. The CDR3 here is CASSSRGWGDEKLFF. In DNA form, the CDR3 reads TGTGCCAGCAGCAGCCGGGGTTGGGGGGATGAAAAACTGTTTTTT.

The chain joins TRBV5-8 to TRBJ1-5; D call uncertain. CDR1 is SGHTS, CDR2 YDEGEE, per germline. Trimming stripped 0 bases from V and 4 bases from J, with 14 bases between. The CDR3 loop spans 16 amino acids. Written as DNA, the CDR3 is TGTGCCAGCAGCTTGGAACGGGAACCGGTTAATCAGCCCCAGCATTTT. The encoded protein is CASSLEREPVNQPQHF.

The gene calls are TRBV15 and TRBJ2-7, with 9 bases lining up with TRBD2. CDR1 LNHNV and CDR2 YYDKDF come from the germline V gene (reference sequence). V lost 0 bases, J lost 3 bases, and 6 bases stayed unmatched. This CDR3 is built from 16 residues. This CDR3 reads CATSRDRLAGIYEQYF. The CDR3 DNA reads TGTGCCACCAGCAGAGATAGGCTAGCGGGAATCTACGAGCAGTACTTC.

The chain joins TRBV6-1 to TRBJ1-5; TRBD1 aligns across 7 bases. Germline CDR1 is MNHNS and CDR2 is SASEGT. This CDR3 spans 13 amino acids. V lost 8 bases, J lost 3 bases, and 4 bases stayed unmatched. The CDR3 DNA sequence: TGTGCCAGCGCCGGGACAGCCAATCAGCCCCAGCATTTT. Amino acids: CASAGTANQPQHF.

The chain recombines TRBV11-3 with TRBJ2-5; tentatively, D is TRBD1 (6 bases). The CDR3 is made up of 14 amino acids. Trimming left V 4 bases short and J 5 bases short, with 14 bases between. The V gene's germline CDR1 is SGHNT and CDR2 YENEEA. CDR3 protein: CASSSAGDRETQYF. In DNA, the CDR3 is TGTGCCAGCAGCTCGGCAGGGGACCGGGAGACCCAGTACTTC.

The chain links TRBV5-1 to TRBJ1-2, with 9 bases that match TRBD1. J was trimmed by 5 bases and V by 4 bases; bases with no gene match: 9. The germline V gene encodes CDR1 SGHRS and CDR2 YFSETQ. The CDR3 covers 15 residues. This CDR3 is CASSTGQGGVYGYTF. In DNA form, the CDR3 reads TGCGCCAGCAGCACGGGACAGGGAGGAGTGTATGGCTACACCTTC.

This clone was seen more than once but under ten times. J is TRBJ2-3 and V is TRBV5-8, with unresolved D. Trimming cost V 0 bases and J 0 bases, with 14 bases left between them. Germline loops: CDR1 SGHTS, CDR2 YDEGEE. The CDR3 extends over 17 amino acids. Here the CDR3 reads CASSLGTVITSTDTQYF. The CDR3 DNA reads TGTGCCAGCAGCTTGGGAACCGTTATTACTAGCACAGATACGCAGTATTTT. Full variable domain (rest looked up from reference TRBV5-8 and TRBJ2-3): EAGVTQSPTHLIKTRGQQATLRCSPISGHTSVYWYQQALGLGLQFLLWYDEGEERNRGNFPPRFSGRQFPNYSSELNVNALELEDSALYLCASSLGTVITSTDTQYFGPGTRLTVL.

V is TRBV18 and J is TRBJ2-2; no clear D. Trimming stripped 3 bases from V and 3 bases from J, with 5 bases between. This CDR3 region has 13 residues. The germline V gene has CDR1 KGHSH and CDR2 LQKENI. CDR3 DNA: TGTGCCAGCTCACCGAGAGACACCGGGGAGCTGTTTTTT. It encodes CASSPRDTGELFF.

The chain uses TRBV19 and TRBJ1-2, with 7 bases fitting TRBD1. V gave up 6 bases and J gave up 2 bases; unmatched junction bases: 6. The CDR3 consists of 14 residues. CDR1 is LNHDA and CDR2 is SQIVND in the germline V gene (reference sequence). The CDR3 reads CASSTGASNYGYTF. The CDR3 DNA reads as TGTGCCAGTAGCACAGGGGCTTCCAACTATGGCTACACCTTC.

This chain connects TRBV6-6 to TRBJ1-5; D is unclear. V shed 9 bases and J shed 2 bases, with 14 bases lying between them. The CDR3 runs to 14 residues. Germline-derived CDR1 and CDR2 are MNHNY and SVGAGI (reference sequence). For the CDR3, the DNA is TGTGCCAGTTCCTGGGAGGATGGCAATCAGCCCCAGCATTTT. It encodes CASSWEDGNQPQHF.

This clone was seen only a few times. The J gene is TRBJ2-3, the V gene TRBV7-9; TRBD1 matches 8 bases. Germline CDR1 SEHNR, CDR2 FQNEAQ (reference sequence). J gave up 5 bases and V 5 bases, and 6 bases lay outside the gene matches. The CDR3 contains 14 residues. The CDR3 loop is CASSPGQVQDTQYF. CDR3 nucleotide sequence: TGTGCCAGCAGCCCGGGACAGGTACAAGATACGCAGTATTTT.

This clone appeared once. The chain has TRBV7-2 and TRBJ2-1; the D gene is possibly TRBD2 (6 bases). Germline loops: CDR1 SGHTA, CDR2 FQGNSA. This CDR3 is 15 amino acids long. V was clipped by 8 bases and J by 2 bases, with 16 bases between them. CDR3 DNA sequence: TGTGCCAGCTCCCAGTCGGAGGGCCCCTACAATGAGCAGTTCTTC. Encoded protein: CASSQSEGPYNEQFF. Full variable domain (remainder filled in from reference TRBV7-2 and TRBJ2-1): GAGVSQSPSNKVTEKGKDVELRCDPISGHTALYWYRQSLGQGLEFLIYFQGNSAPDKSGLPSDRFSAERTGGSVSTLTIQRTQQEDSAVYLCASSQSEGPYNEQFFGPGTRLTVL.

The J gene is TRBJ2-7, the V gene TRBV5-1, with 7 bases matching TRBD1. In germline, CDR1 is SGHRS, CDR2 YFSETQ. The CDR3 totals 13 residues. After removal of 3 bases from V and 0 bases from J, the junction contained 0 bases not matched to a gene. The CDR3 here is CASSWDSSYEQYF. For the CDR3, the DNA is TGCGCCAGCAGCTGGGACAGCTCCTACGAGCAGTACTTC.

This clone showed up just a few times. CDR3 region: CASSWKDGGRSTDTQYF. The DNA for the CDR3 is TGTGCCAGCAGCTGGAAGGACGGCGGGAGATCAACAGATACGCAGTATTTT. The chain has TRBV5-4 and TRBJ2-3; 7 positions match TRBD2. The CDR3 runs to 17 residues. Germline trimming cut 3 bases from V and 3 bases from J; bases unmatched to any gene: 13. The germline gives CDR1 SGHNT, CDR2 YYREEE (reference sequence).

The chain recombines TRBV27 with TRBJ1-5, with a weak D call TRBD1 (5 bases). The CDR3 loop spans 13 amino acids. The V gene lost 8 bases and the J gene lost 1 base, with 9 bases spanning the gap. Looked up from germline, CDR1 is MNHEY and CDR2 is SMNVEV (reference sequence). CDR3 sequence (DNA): TGTGCCAGCCGTCCAGGGAGCAATCAGCCCCAGCATTTT. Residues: CASRPGSNQPQHF.

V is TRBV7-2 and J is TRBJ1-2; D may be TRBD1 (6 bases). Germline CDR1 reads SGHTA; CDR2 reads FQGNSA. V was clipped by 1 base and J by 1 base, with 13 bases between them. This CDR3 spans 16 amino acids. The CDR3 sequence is CASSLETGFLNYGYTF. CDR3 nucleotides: TGTGCCAGCAGCTTAGAAACAGGGTTCCTTAACTATGGCTACACCTTC.

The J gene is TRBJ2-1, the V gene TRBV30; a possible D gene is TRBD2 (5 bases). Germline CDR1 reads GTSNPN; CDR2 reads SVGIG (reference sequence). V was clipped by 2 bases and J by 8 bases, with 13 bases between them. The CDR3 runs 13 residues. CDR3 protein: CAWSRASWDEQFF. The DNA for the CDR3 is TGTGCCTGGAGTAGGGCTAGCTGGGATGAGCAGTTCTTC.

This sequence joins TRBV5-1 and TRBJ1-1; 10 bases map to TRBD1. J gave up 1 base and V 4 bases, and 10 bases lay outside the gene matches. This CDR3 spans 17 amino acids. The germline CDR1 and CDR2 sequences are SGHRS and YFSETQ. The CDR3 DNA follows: TGCGCCAGCAGCATGACAGGGGGCATTAGTAGGAACACTGAAGCTTTCTTT. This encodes CASSMTGGISRNTEAFF.

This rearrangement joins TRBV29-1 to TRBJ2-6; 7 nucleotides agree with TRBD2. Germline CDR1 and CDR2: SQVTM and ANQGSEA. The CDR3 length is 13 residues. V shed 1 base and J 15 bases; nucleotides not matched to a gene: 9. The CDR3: CSVEASGREPLTF. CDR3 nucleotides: TGCAGCGTTGAAGCGTCAGGGAGGGAGCCCCTGACTTTC.

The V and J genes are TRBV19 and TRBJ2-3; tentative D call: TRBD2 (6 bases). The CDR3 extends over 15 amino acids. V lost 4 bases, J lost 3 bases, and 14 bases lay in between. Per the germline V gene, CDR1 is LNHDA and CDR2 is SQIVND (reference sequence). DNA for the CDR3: TGTGCCAGTAGTACTGGAGGGAGCGGGACAGATACGCAGTATTTT. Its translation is CASSTGGSGTDTQYF.

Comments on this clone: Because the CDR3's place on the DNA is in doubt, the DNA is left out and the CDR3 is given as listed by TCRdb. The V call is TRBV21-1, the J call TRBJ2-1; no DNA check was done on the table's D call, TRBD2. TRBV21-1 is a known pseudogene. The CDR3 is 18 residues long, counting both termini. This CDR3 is CASSKEVAGGSSYNEQFF.

CDR3: CASSQARPSYNEQFF. The CDR3 DNA reads as TGCGCCAGCAGCCAAGCCAGGCCCTCCTACAATGAGCAGTTCTTC. The chain employs TRBV4-1 and TRBJ2-1, with D hard to call. This CDR3 comprises 15 residues. Per germline, CDR1 MGHRA and CDR2 YSYEKL. Trimming cost V 1 base and J 0 bases, with 7 bases left between them.

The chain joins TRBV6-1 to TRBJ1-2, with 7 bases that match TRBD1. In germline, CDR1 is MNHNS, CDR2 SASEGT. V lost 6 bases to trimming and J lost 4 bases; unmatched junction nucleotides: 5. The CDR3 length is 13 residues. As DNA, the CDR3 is TGTGCCAGCAGGCCAGCAGGGGGCTATGGCTACACCTTC. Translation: CASRPAGGYGYTF.

The CDR3, as DNA: TGTGCCAGCAGTTTCCGGGACAGGGGAACAGATACGCAGTATTTT. Residues: CASSFRDRGTDTQYF. The V and J genes are TRBV5-5 and TRBJ2-3; 10 bases map to TRBD1. The CDR3 is made up of 15 amino acids. The germline V gene has CDR1 SGHKS and CDR2 YYEKEE (reference sequence). Losses at the gene ends were 5 bases for V and 3 bases for J; bases not matched to a gene: 6.

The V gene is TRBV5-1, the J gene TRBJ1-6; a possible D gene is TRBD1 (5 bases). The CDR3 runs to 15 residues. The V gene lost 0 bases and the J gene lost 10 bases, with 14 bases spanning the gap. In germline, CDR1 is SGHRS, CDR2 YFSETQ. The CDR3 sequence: CASSLGGRVGSPLHF. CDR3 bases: TGCGCCAGCAGCTTGGGGGGCAGAGTGGGATCACCCCTCCACTTT. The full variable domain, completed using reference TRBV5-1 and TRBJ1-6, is KAGVTQTPRYLIKTRGQQVTLSCSPISGHRSVSWYQQTPGQGLQFLFEYFSETQRNKGNFPGRFSGRQFSNSRSEMNVSTLELGDSALYLCASSLGGRVGSPLHFGNGTRLTVT.

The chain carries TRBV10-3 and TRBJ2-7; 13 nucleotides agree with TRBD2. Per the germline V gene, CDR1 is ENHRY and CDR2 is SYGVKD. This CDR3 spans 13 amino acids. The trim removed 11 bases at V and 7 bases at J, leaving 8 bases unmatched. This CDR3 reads CALGTSGTREQYF. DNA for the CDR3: TGTGCCCTCGGGACTAGCGGGACGAGGGAGCAGTACTTC.

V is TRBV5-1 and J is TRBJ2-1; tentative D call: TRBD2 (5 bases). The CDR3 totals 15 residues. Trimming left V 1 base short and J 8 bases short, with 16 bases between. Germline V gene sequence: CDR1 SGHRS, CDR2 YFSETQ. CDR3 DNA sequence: TGCGCCAGCAGCTTGCGTGCGGCTAGCTTAGATGAGCAGTTCTTC. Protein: CASSLRAASLDEQFF.

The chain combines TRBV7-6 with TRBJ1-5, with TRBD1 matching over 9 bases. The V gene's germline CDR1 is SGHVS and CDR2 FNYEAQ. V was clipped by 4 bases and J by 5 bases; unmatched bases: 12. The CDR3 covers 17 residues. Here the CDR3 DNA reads TGTGCCAGCAGCTCAGGGCCCGGGACAGGGCCCCATCAGCCCCAGCATTTT. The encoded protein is CASSSGPGTGPHQPQHF.